Listed here are 3 T cell receptor beta chains from one sample, sequenced in a study of CD8 T cells in ankylosing spondylitis. TCRdb fed the 5' RACE reads into MiXCR, producing one record per CDR3 protein. The sample lists 200,000 or so distinct CDR3 sequences; roughly 18% were seen once. The sample comprised blood, either unsorted or a sorted T cell fraction (not recorded which). Source of these receptors: a male donor aged 5-29 years with ankylosing spondylitis or in good health (not recorded which).

This clonotype was detected many times. The chain uses TRBV20-1 and TRBJ1-4; D uncertain. V gave up 0 bases and J gave up 4 bases, with 12 bases separating them. Germline CDR1 is DFQATT and CDR2 is SNEGSKA (reference sequence). CDR3 length: 15 residues. For the CDR3, the DNA is TGCAGTGCTAGAGATCATGGAGGTTATAATGAAAAACTGTTTTTT. Its translation: CSARDHGGYNEKLFF.

This clonotype was recorded many times. The chain couples TRBV5-4 to TRBJ1-2; tentatively, D is TRBD1 (6 bases). Trimming took 0 bases from V and 4 from J, leaving 22 bases between them. Germline CDR1 reads SGHNT; CDR2 reads YYREEE (reference sequence). This CDR3 is built from 18 residues. CDR3 DNA: TGTGCCAGCAGCTTGGCAGGGGAGGGGCCCGCATCTTCCTATGGCTACACCTTC. It encodes CASSLAGEGPASSYGYTF.

This clonotype was picked up many times. This chain uses TRBV4-1 with TRBJ2-5, with TRBD2 matching 13 bases. The V gene's germline CDR1 is MGHRA and CDR2 YSYEKL. Trimming at V came to 0 bases and at J to 5 bases, leaving 6 bases not matched to a gene. The CDR3 consists of 17 residues. CDR3 DNA sequence: TGCGCCAGCAGCCAAGATGGGACTAGCGGGAATGGGGAGACCCAGTACTTC. Protein product: CASSQDGTSGNGETQYF.